These 19 T cell receptor beta chains came from one sample sequenced in a study of blood T cell repertoires in COVID-19. Assay used: immunoSEQ multiplex PCR; TCRdb lists only in-frame clones, some missing. The sample carries 70,000 to 90,000 clones, 85% to 90% recorded once. Sequenced sample: peripheral blood. These receptors were taken from a man aged 80 or over with active or convalescent COVID-19.

The J gene is TRBJ2-3, the V gene TRBV10-2, with 15 nucleotides matching TRBD2. The germline gives CDR1 WSHSY, CDR2 SAAADI. V was pared by 8 bases and J by 0 bases, with 6 bases of the junction left unmatched. This CDR3 contains 17 residues. CDR3 sequence: CASRGLAGGSSTDTQYF. In nucleotides, the CDR3 is TGCGCCAGCCGAGGACTAGCGGGGGGGTCCAGCACAGATACGCAGTATTTT.

The V call is TRBV18, the J call TRBJ2-1; 11 bases agree with TRBD1. The CDR3 runs 17 residues. Losses at the gene ends were 3 bases for V and 8 bases for J; bases not matched to a gene: 12. CDR1 is KGHSH, CDR2 LQKENI, per germline. The CDR3 region has the DNA TGTGCCAGCTCACCTAACTCGGGACAGGGGGGAACCGATGAGCAGTTCTTC. This sequence encodes CASSPNSGQGGTDEQFF.

This sequence joins TRBV3-1 (or the pseudogene TRBV3-2) and TRBJ1-1; D unresolved. Germline CDR1 is LGHDT and CDR2 is YNNKEL (reference sequence). This CDR3 comprises 14 residues. V was cut by 0 bases and J by 5 bases, with 10 bases left in between. This CDR3 is CASSQEDRGTEAFF. CDR3 bases: TGTGCCAGCAGCCAAGAAGACCGAGGGACTGAAGCTTTCTTT.

CDR3 residues: CASSLGGTAYEQYV. The CDR3 coding sequence is TGTGCCAGCAGCTTAGGGGGGACAGCCTACGAGCAGTACGTC. V usage is TRBV7-8 and J usage is TRBJ2-7; 7 positions match TRBD1. Germline V gives CDR1 SGHVS, CDR2 FQNEAQ. The CDR3 sequence is 14 residues long. Trimming at V came to 1 base and at J to 2 bases, leaving 2 bases not matched to a gene.

The CDR3 region has the DNA TGTGCCAGCGGTCGACAGGGTGAGACCCAGTACTTC. It encodes CASGRQGETQYF. The chain carries TRBV28 and TRBJ2-5; 7 nucleotides agree with TRBD1. This CDR3 contains 12 residues. Trimming took 8 bases from V and 5 from J; bases not matched to a gene: 5. CDR1 is MDHEN and CDR2 is SYDVKM in the germline V gene.

The table lists this clone with a count of one. CDR3 DNA sequence: TGTGCCAGCAGACCAACCCCCCCGGTGGAGGACGAGCAGTACGTC. This gives the protein CASRPTPPVEDEQYV. This chain links TRBV28 with TRBJ2-7; D perhaps matches TRBD2 (5 bases). Germline CDR1 MDHEN, CDR2 SYDVKM. Trimming stripped 6 bases from V and 5 bases from J, with 20 bases between. The CDR3 is made up of 15 amino acids.

The V gene is TRBV5-5, the J gene TRBJ2-4; D may be TRBD1 (6 bases). V was clipped by 4 bases and J by 0 bases, with 14 bases between them. The CDR3 consists of 16 residues. CDR1 and CDR2 (germline): SGHKS, YYEKEE (reference sequence). CDR3 bases: TGTGCCAGCAGCGCCAGGACAGAGCTAGCCAAAAACATTCAGTACTTC. The encoded protein is CASSARTELAKNIQYF. The full variable domain, its missing parts supplied by reference TRBV5-5 and TRBJ2-4, is DAGVTQSPTHLIKTRGQQVTLRCSPISGHKSVSWYQQVLGQGPQFIFQYYEKEERGRGNFPDRFSARQFPNYSSELNVNALLLGDSALYLCASSARTELAKNIQYFGAGTRLSVL.

J is TRBJ2-2 and V is TRBV24-1; 7 nucleotides match TRBD1. CDR1 is KGHDR, CDR2 SFDVKD, per germline. J was trimmed by 4 bases and V by 4 bases; bases with no gene match: 8. The length of the CDR3 is 16 residues. CDR3 DNA sequence: TGTGCCACCAGTGACCGGCTACAGGGGATCACCGGGGAGCTGTTTTTT. This encodes CATSDRLQGITGELFF.

The chain employs TRBV2 and TRBJ1-4; D uncertain. V was trimmed by 3 bases and J by 8 bases, leaving 10 bases between them. The CDR3 runs 13 residues. The germline gives CDR1 SNHLY, CDR2 FYNNEI. CDR3 nucleotide sequence: TGTGCCAGCAGTGACGGGGTGGGCGAAAAACTGTTTTTT. This gives the protein CASSDGVGEKLFF.

J is TRBJ1-1 and V is TRBV6-1; D not certain. Trimming took 2 bases from V and 0 from J, leaving 13 bases between them. The CDR3 runs to 16 residues. CDR1 and CDR2 (germline): MNHNS, SASEGT. In nucleotides, the CDR3 is TGTGCCAGCAGTGAACACCCCCGAGCGATGAACACTGAAGCTTTCTTT. Residues: CASSEHPRAMNTEAFF.

The chain recombines TRBV10-3 with TRBJ2-1; 7 nucleotides match TRBD2. V trimming: 4 bases; J trimming: 8 bases; junction bases outside the gene matches: 11. The CDR3 spans 15 residues. The germline gives CDR1 ENHRY, CDR2 SYGVKD. CDR3 residues: CAISAREDPRDEQFF. Here the CDR3 DNA reads TGTGCCATCAGTGCCCGGGAGGACCCAAGAGATGAGCAGTTCTTC.

V gene TRBV7-8 combines with J gene TRBJ1-6; TRBD1 matches at 8 bases. Trimming at V came to 1 base and at J to 8 bases, leaving 7 bases not matched to a gene. The CDR3 length is 16 residues. Germline CDR1 and CDR2: SGHVS and FQNEAQ. The CDR3 region is CASSLGRQGSYSPLHF. The CDR3, as DNA: TGTGCCAGCAGCTTAGGACGACAGGGGAGTTATTCACCCCTCCACTTT.

The CDR3 DNA follows: TGTGCCAGTAGTATGTTCAGGGGGAAAAGGGATGAAGCTTTCTTT. This codes for CASSMFRGKRDEAFF. This chain links TRBV19 with TRBJ1-1; 7 bases are shared with TRBD1. V gave up 3 bases and J gave up 7 bases; unmatched junction bases: 11. Germline V CDR1 and CDR2: LNHDA, SQIVND (reference sequence). This CDR3 spans 15 amino acids.

This clone showed up just once. The genes are TRBV29-1 and TRBJ2-3; 14 nucleotides line up with TRBD2. CDR1 is SQVTM, CDR2 ANQGSEA, per germline. V lost 7 bases and J lost 5; bases outside the gene matches: 11. There are 16 residues in the CDR3. The CDR3 region has the DNA TGCAGCGCTCGACCGGGACTAGCGGGAGAGGTAGATACGCAGTATTTT. This encodes CSARPGLAGEVDTQYF.

The V and J genes are TRBV19 and TRBJ2-1, with D possibly being TRBD2 (6 bases). The length of the CDR3 is 13 residues. The germline V gene encodes CDR1 LNHDA and CDR2 SQIVND (reference sequence). The V end was cut by 8 bases, the J end by 2 bases, with 10 bases between. CDR3 amino acids: CASRGGTYNEQFF. DNA for the CDR3: TGTGCCAGTCGGGGCGGGACCTACAATGAGCAGTTCTTC. The full variable domain, with the rest looked up from reference TRBV19 and TRBJ2-1, is DGGITQSPKYLFRKEGQNVTLSCEQNLNHDAMYWYRQDPGQGLRLIYYSQIVNDFQKGDIAEGYSVSREKKESFPLTVTSAQKNPTAFYLCASRGGTYNEQFFGPGTRLTVL.

The J gene is TRBJ2-1, the V gene TRBV19; TRBD2 matches 12 bases. Germline V lookup: CDR1 LNHDA, CDR2 SQIVND (reference sequence). The CDR3 has 16 residues. The V segment lost 2 bases and the J segment 8 bases; nucleotides outside the gene matches: 7. The CDR3 sequence: CASSIRATSGGDEQFF. CDR3 DNA sequence: TGTGCCAGTAGTATACGAGCGACTAGCGGGGGCGATGAGCAGTTCTTC.

The V call is TRBV19, the J call TRBJ2-7; D is unresolved. The V end was cut by 6 bases, the J end by 9 bases, with 21 bases between. From germline, CDR1 is LNHDA and CDR2 SQIVND (reference sequence). The CDR3 is 14 residues long. This CDR3 reads CASRWALVFEVQYV. For the CDR3, the DNA is TGTGCCAGTAGGTGGGCTCTCGTTTTTGAAGTGCAGTACGTC.

The J gene is TRBJ1-2, the V gene TRBV6-5, with TRBD1 matching over 8 bases. The V segment lost 5 bases and the J segment 4 bases; nucleotides outside the gene matches: 6. Germline-derived CDR1 and CDR2 are MNHEY and SVGAGI. This CDR3 is built from 14 residues. CDR3 region: CASSTRTGTYGYTF. The CDR3 region has the DNA TGTGCCAGCAGTACGCGGACAGGGACCTATGGCTACACCTTC.

The chain recombines TRBV6-1 with TRBJ2-3; 7 bases agree with TRBD2. V lost 0 bases to trimming and J lost 0 bases; unmatched junction nucleotides: 3. The germline V gene has CDR1 MNHNS and CDR2 SASEGT. The CDR3 is 16 residues long. The CDR3: CASSEAGGGSTDTQYF. CDR3 DNA sequence: TGTGCCAGCAGTGAAGCTGGGGGGGGGAGCACAGATACGCAGTATTTT.